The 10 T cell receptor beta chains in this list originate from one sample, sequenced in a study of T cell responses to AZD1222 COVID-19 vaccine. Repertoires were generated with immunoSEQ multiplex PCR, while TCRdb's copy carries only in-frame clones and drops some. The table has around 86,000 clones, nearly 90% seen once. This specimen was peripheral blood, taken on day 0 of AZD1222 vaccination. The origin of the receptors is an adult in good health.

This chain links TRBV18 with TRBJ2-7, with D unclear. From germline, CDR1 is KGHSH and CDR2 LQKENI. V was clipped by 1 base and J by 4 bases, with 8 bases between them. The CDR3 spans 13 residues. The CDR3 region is CASSPQTGYEQYF. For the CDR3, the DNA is TGTGCCAGCTCACCACAGACGGGTTACGAGCAGTACTTC.

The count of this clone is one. The CDR3 DNA is TGTGCCAGCAGTTACGGGCAGCCGAGGAGGAACACTGAAGCTTTCTTT. Translated, it gives CASSYGQPRRNTEAFF. J is TRBJ1-1 and V is TRBV6-5; D unclear. The germline V gene encodes CDR1 MNHEY and CDR2 SVGAGI. This CDR3 has 16 amino acids. V was pared by 2 bases and J by 1 base, with 14 bases between.

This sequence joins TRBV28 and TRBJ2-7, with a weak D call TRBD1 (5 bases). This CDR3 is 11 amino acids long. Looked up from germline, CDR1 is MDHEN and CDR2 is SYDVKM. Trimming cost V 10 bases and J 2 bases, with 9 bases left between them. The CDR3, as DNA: TGTGCCACCTCGACAGCCTACGAGCAGTACTTC. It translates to CATSTAYEQYF. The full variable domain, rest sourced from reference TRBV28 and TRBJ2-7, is DVKVTQSSRYLVKRTGEKVFLECVQDMDHENMFWYRQDPGLGLRLIYFSYDVKMKEKGDIPEGYSVSREKKERFSLILESASTNQTSMYLCATSTAYEQYFGPGTRLTVT.

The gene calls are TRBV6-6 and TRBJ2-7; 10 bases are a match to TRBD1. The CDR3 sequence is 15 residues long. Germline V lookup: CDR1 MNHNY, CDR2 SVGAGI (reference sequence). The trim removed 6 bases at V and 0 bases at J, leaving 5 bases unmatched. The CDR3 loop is CASSRGTGDSYEQYF. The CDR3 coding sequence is TGTGCCAGCAGCCGCGGGACAGGGGACTCCTACGAGCAGTACTTC.

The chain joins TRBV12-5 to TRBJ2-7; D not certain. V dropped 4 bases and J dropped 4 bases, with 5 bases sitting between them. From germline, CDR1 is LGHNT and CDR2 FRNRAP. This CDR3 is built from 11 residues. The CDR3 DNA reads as TGTGCTAGTGGTTCGGGTTACGAGCAGTACTTC. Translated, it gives CASGSGYEQYF. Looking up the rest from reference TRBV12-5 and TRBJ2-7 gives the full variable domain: DARVTQTPRHKVTEMGQEVTMRCQPILGHNTVFWYRQTMMQGLELLAYFRNRAPLDDSGMPKDRFSAEMPDATLATLKIQPSEPRDSAVYFCASGSGYEQYFGPGTRLTVT.

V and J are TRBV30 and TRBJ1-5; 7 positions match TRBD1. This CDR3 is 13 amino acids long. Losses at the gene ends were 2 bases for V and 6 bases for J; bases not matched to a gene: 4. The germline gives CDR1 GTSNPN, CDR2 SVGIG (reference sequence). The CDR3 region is CAWSRGGIQPQHF. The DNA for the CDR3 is TGTGCCTGGAGTAGAGGGGGCATTCAGCCCCAGCATTTT.

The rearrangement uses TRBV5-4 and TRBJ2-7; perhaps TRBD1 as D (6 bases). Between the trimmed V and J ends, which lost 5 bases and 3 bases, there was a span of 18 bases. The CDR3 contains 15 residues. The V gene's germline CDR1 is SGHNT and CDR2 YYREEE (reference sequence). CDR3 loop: CASSPGDTSYYEQYF. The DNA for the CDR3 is TGTGCCAGCAGTCCAGGGGATACCTCCTACTACGAGCAGTACTTC.

The CDR3 nucleotides are TGTGCCAGCAGCCTAGACAGGGGGTATGCTCAGCCCCAGCATTTT. This gives the protein CASSLDRGYAQPQHF. The chain joins TRBV7-9 to TRBJ1-5; 9 bases fit TRBD1. This CDR3 is 15 amino acids long. Germline CDR1 reads SEHNR; CDR2 reads FQNEAQ (reference sequence). Trimming at V came to 5 bases and at J to 6 bases, leaving 8 bases not matched to a gene.

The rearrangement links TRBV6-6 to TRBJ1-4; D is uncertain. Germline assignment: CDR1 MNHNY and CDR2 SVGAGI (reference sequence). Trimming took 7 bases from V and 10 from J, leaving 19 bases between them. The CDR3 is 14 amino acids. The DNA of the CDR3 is TGTGCCAGCACTGACGAGGAGCCCGGGGTAAAACTGTTTTTT. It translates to CASTDEEPGVKLFF.

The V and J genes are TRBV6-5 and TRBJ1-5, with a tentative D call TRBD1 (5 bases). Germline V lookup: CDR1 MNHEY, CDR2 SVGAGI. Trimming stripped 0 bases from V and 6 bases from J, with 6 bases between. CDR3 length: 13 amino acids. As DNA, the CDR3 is TGTGCCAGCAGTTACTCCAGGGTTCAGCCCCAGCATTTT. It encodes CASSYSRVQPQHF.